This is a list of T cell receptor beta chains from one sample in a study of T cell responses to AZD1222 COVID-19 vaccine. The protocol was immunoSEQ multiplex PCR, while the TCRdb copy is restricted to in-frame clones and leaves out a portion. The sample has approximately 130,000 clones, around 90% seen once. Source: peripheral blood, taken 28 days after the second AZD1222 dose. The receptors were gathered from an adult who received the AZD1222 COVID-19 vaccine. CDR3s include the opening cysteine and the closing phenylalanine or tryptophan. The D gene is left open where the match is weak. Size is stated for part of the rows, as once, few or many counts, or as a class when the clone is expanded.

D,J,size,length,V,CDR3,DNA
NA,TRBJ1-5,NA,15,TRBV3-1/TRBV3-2,CASSQGGYADQPQHF,TGTGCCAGCAGCCAAGGAGGTTATGCGGATCAGCCCCAGCATTTT
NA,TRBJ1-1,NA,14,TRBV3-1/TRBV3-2,CASSQGPGSPEAFF,TGTGCCAGCAGCCAAGGTCCTGGTTCACCCGAAGCTTTCTTT
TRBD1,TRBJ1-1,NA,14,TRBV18,CASSRDRVNTEAFF,TGTGCCAGCTCACGCGACAGGGTGAACACTGAAGCTTTCTTT
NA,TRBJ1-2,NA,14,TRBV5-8,CASNPSLDNYGYTF,TGTGCCAGCAACCCGAGTCTCGACAACTATGGCTACACCTTC
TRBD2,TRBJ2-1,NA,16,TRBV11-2,CASSPGLAGGRGEQFF,TGTGCCAGCAGTCCCGGACTAGCGGGAGGGCGCGGTGAGCAGTTCTTC
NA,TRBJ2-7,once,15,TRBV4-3,CASSQVPGESYEQYF,TGCGCCAGCAGCCAAGTACCAGGGGAATCTTACGAGCAGTACTTC
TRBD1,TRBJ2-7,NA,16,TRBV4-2,CASSQDRGGSIYEQYF,TGTGCCAGCAGCCAAGATCGAGGGGGCAGTATCTACGAGCAGTACTTC
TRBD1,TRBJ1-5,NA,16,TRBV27,CASSHRGGSTNQPQHF,TGTGCCAGCAGTCACCGAGGGGGCTCTACCAATCAGCCCCAGCATTTT
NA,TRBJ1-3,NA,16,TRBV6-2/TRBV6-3,CASSLFVATSGNTIYF,TGTGCCAGCAGCCTGTTTGTTGCGACCTCTGGAAACACCATATATTTT
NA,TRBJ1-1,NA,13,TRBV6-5,CAIAGTLNTEAFF,TGTGCCATCGCCGGGACACTGAACACTGAAGCTTTCTTT
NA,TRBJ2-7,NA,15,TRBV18,CASSPAGGGTYEQYF,TGTGCCAGCTCCCCGGCGGGCGGGGGCACCTACGAGCAGTACTTC
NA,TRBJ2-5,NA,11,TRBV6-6,CASSPGETQYF,TGTGCCAGCAGCCCGGGGGAGACCCAGTACTTC
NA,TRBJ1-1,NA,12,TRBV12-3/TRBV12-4,CASSPQIVAAFF,TGTGCCAGCAGTCCCCAGATAGTCGCGGCTTTCTTT
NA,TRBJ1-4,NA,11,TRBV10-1,CASSDGGKLFF,TGCGCCAGCAGTGACGGGGGAAAACTGTTTTTT
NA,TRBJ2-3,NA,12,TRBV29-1,CSVVEGLDTQYF,TGCAGCGTTGTGGAGGGATTAGATACGCAGTATTTT
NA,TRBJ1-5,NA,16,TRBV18,CASSPQNRGGNQPQHF,TGTGCCAGCTCACCTCAAAATCGAGGGGGGAATCAGCCCCAGCATTTT
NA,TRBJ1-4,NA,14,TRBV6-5,CASSYVEAGEKLFF,TGTGCCAGCAGTTATGTGGAAGCGGGTGAAAAACTGTTTTTT
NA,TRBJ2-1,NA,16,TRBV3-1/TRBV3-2,CASSQDFARLGNEQFF,TGTGCCAGCAGCCAAGATTTCGCTAGGCTTGGCAATGAGCAGTTCTTC
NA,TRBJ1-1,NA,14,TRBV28,CASIPQDDFTEAFF,TGTGCCAGCATCCCACAGGACGATTTCACTGAAGCTTTCTTT
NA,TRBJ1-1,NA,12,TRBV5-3,CARSLGGAQAFF,TGTGCCAGAAGCCTTGGGGGGGCGCAAGCTTTCTTT
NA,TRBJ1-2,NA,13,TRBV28,CASSSDIAYGYTF,TGTGCCAGCAGTTCGGACATCGCCTATGGCTACACCTTC
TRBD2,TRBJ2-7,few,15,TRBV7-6,CASSLNVVAGSEQYF,TGTGCCAGCAGCTTAAACGTTGTAGCGGGATCCGAGCAGTACTTC
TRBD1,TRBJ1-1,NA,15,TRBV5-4,CASHRGREGNTEAFF,TGTGCCTCACACAGGGGGCGCGAGGGAAACACTGAAGCTTTCTTT
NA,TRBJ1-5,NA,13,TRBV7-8,CASRGYSNQPQHF,TGTGCCAGCAGGGGATATAGCAATCAGCCCCAGCATTTT
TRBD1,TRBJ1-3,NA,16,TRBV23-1,CASSQFQGAFGNTIYF,TGCGCCAGCAGTCAATTCCAGGGGGCTTTTGGAAACACCATATATTTT
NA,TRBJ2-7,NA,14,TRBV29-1,CSVGTPDNTYEQYF,TGCAGCGTAGGAACCCCGGACAACACCTACGAGCAGTACTTC
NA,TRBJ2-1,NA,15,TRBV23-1,CASSQSGPKYNEQFF,TGCGCCAGCAGTCAATCGGGACCCAAATACAATGAGCAGTTCTTC
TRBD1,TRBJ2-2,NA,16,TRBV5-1,CASSLGGTGNTGELFF,TGCGCCAGCAGCTTAGGAGGGACAGGGAACACCGGGGAGCTGTTTTTT
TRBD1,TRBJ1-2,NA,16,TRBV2,CASSEGDRDAGFGYTF,TGTGCCAGCAGTGAAGGGGACAGGGACGCCGGTTTTGGCTACACCTTC
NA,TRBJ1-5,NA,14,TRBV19,CASSVRGANQPQHF,TGTGCCAGTAGTGTCCGGGGTGCCAATCAGCCCCAGCATTTT
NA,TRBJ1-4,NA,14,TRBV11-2,CASSLRSDNEKLFF,TGTGCCAGCAGCTTACGATCGGATAATGAAAAACTGTTTTTT
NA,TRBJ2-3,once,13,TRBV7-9,CASSFASTDTQYF,TGTGCCAGCAGCTTCGCTAGCACAGATACGCAGTATTTT
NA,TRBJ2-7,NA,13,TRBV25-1,CASSFEGPYEQYF,TGTGCCAGCAGTTTTGAGGGGCCCTACGAGCAGTACTTC
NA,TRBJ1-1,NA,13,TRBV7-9,CASSFFRNTEAFF,TGTGCCAGCAGCTTTTTTAGGAACACTGAAGCTTTCTTT
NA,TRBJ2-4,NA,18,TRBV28,CASSSLYVGSETKNIQYF,TGTGCCAGCAGTTCCCTGTATGTGGGCTCAGAAACCAAAAACATTCAGTACTTC